The 9 T cell receptor beta chains reported below all come from one sample, sequenced in a study of blood T cells in healthy people across ages. Next came a second PCR, run for about 7 to 12 cycles, which used a sample-barcoded 5' primer along with a J-beta primer mix. TCRdb passed the 5' RACE reads through MiXCR, listing each CDR3 protein once. The table lists fewer than 2,000,000 distinct CDR3 sequences, about 39% of them singletons. Sequenced input: blood. These receptors were collected from a human donor in good health.

The chain employs TRBV5-1 and TRBJ2-3; D possibly corresponds to TRBD2 (7 bases). The germline gives CDR1 SGHRS, CDR2 YFSETQ. This CDR3 spans 15 amino acids. V was shortened by 5 bases and J by 2 bases, with 15 bases between the two germline ends. CDR3 amino acids: CASSMAGAPTDTQYF. CDR3 DNA: TGCGCCAGCAGTATGGCGGGGGCCCCCACAGATACGCAGTATTTT.

This clonotype was counted ten times or more. The rearrangement links TRBV29-1 to TRBJ1-5; D is perhaps TRBD1 (5 bases). Trimming left V 3 bases short and J 2 bases short, with 14 bases between. CDR1 and CDR2 from the germline V gene are SQVTM and ANQGSEA. This CDR3 contains 15 residues. CDR3 residues: CSVDIGGNGNQPQHF. The CDR3 DNA follows: TGCAGCGTTGATATCGGGGGGAACGGCAATCAGCCCCAGCATTTT.

The rearrangement links TRBV29-1 to TRBJ2-3, with unresolved D. V was clipped by 3 bases and J by 1 base, with 20 bases between them. Germline V gives CDR1 SQVTM, CDR2 ANQGSEA. The CDR3 spans 17 residues. DNA of the CDR3: TGCAGCGTTGATCAGGTTCCCGGCCGAGGTGGCACAGATACGCAGTATTTT. It translates to CSVDQVPGRGGTDTQYF.

The chain couples TRBV2 to TRBJ2-1; the match to TRBD2 covers 11 bases. Per germline, CDR1 SNHLY and CDR2 FYNNEI. J was trimmed by 5 bases and V by 3 bases; bases with no gene match: 6. This CDR3 has 16 amino acids. The CDR3 sequence: CASSEPLAGANNEQFF. CDR3 nucleotide sequence: TGTGCCAGCAGTGAGCCACTAGCGGGGGCTAACAATGAGCAGTTCTTC. Supplemented by reference TRBV2 and TRBJ2-1, the full variable domain reads EPEVTQTPSHQVTQMGQEVILRCVPISNHLYFYWYRQILGQKVEFLVSFYNNEISEKSEIFDDQFSVERPDGSNFTLKIRSTKLEDSAMYFCASSEPLAGANNEQFFGPGTRLTVL.

The chain employs TRBV6-2 or TRBV6-3 and TRBJ2-1, with TRBD1 identical over 7 bases. The CDR3 covers 15 residues. The germline CDR1 and CDR2 sequences are MNHEY and SVGEGT. V lost 0 bases to trimming and J lost 8 bases; unmatched junction nucleotides: 7. The CDR3 DNA reads as TGTGCCAGCAGTTACTCTTCGGGACAGTGGGATGAGCAGTTCTTC. Translating gives CASSYSSGQWDEQFF.

J is TRBJ2-1 and V is TRBV5-8; tentative D call: TRBD2 (7 bases). This CDR3 is built from 16 residues. The V gene lost 2 bases and the J gene lost 0 bases, with 12 bases spanning the gap. CDR1 is SGHTS and CDR2 is YDEGEE in the germline V gene. CDR3 region: CASSFWGGNSYNEQFF. CDR3 coding DNA: TGTGCCAGCAGCTTTTGGGGGGGCAACTCCTACAATGAGCAGTTCTTC.

This clonotype has just a few counts. V and J are TRBV9 and TRBJ1-4; 10 bases are shared with TRBD1. J gave up 4 bases and V 2 bases, and 14 bases lay outside the gene matches. The CDR3 extends over 19 amino acids. CDR1 is SGDLS and CDR2 is YYNGEE in the germline V gene. CDR3 region: CASSVLRGQGYYGNEKLFF. The CDR3 nucleotides read TGTGCCAGCAGCGTCCTTCGGGGACAGGGGTATTACGGTAATGAAAAACTGTTTTTT.

CDR3: CASIHRDNQPQHF. CDR3 bases: TGTGCCAGCATTCACAGGGACAATCAGCCCCAGCATTTT. V gene TRBV25-1 combines with J gene TRBJ1-5; weak D call: TRBD1 (6 bases). V was cut by 7 bases and J by 3 bases, with 10 bases left in between. The germline CDR1 and CDR2 sequences are MGHDK and SYGVNS. CDR3 length: 13 residues.

The chain recombines TRBV5-6 with TRBJ1-2; 7 bases line up with TRBD1. The CDR3 loop spans 14 amino acids. The V gene's germline CDR1 is SGHDT and CDR2 YYEEEE. V trimming: 4 bases; J trimming: 4 bases; junction bases outside the gene matches: 7. CDR3 DNA sequence: TGTGCCAGCAGCGAACGACAGGGACCCTATGGCTACACCTTC. Translated, it gives CASSERQGPYGYTF.